The sequence of this TCR beta chain was determined in a study of blood T cells in healthy people across ages. Alongside a J-beta primer mix, a sample-barcoded 5' primer served in a second PCR lasting roughly 7 to 11 cycles. TCRdb used MiXCR to reprocess the 5' RACE reads, holding one entry per CDR3 protein. The data hold about 570,000 distinct CDR3 sequences, with approximately 26% observed a single time. Samples each yielded at least 5 micrograms of total RNA. V lost 0 bases to trimming and J lost 0 bases, with 9 bases between them. This CDR3 contains 15 residues. Germline CDR1 and CDR2: MNHNY and SVGAGI (reference sequence). A further study also used this sample, focusing on T cells of mothers and their children. That paper notes: Each mother gave over 9.5 million TCR beta CDR3 reads; each child, around 3 million.

The TCR comes from a boy aged 2 to 10 in good health. The chain carries TRBV6-6 and TRBJ2-7; D gene uncertain. Sequenced material: blood. CDR3 DNA: TGTGCCAGCAGTTACTCGGCAGGCTTCTCCTACGAGCAGTACTTC. This translates into CASSYSAGFSYEQYF.